The text below deals with one T cell receptor beta chain. Its antigen remains unidentified. Sequencing used immunoSEQ multiplex PCR; TCRdb keeps in-frame clones, though not all of them. There are fewer than 150,000 clones in the sample; around 90% occur only once, and roughly 0.15% lies in the top ten. The data are from a study of graft-versus-host responses after intestinal transplantation. The study, taken as a whole, reports: Early post-transplant HvG declines were associated with peak circulating GvH clone levels.

Germline CDR1 and CDR2: SNHLY and FYNNEI. This CDR3 has 11 residues. V was clipped by 7 bases and J by 2 bases, with 2 bases between them. This rearrangement joins TRBV2 to TRBJ2-2, with no clear D. The sequence was obtained from a human donor who received an intestinal transplant. This specimen consisted of unstimulated CD4+ T cells sorted from spleen or lymph node cells, obtained before intestinal transplant. The CDR3 DNA is TGTGCCAGCACAAACACCGGGGAGCTGTTTTTT. It is translated as CASTNTGELFF. Using reference TRBV2 and TRBJ2-2 for the parts outside the CDR3, the full variable domain is EPEVTQTPSHQVTQMGQEVILRCVPISNHLYFYWYRQILGQKVEFLVSFYNNEISEKSEIFDDQFSVERPDGSNFTLKIRSTKLEDSAMYFCASTNTGELFFGEGSRLTVL.